Below are 6 T cell receptor beta chains sequenced from a single sample in a study of T cell responses to AZD1222 COVID-19 vaccine. Assay: immunoSEQ multiplex PCR; the TCRdb copy retains only in-frame clones and omits some. In the table there are around 160,000 clones, 80% to 90% of which are singletons. The sample in question was peripheral blood, obtained on day 0 of AZD1222 vaccination. The receptors shown here come from an adult in good health.

V is TRBV28 and J is TRBJ2-1, with D possibly matching TRBD1 (6 bases). The germline CDR1 and CDR2 sequences are MDHEN and SYDVKM. Trimming shortened V by 2 bases and J by 12 bases, and 8 bases separated the two germline ends. The CDR3 has 11 amino acids. The CDR3 region has the DNA TGTGCCAGCAGTTTACAGGGGAGGCAGTTCTTC. This sequence encodes CASSLQGRQFF. Together with reference TRBV28 and TRBJ2-1, the CDR3 gives the full variable domain: DVKVTQSSRYLVKRTGEKVFLECVQDMDHENMFWYRQDPGLGLRLIYFSYDVKMKEKGDIPEGYSVSREKKERFSLILESASTNQTSMYLCASSLQGRQFFGPGTRLTVL.

This sequence joins TRBV15 and TRBJ2-1, with D possibly matching TRBD2 (6 bases). This CDR3 has 14 amino acids. The V gene lost 3 bases and the J gene lost 10 bases, with 16 bases spanning the gap. Germline values: CDR1 LNHNV, CDR2 YYDKDF (reference sequence). The CDR3 protein is CATSSDYGGGEQFF. CDR3 coding DNA: TGTGCCACCAGCAGCGATTACGGGGGTGGCGAGCAGTTCTTC.

The chain recombines TRBV12-3 or TRBV12-4 with TRBJ1-2; 7 bases agree with TRBD1. This CDR3 spans 13 amino acids. V shed 6 bases, J shed 3 bases, and the junction held 4 bases outside the gene matches. The CDR3 loop is CASSFQGDYGYTF. CDR3 coding DNA: TGTGCCAGCAGCTTCCAGGGGGACTATGGCTACACCTTC.

The chain combines TRBV5-1 with TRBJ2-7, with a tentative D call TRBD1 (6 bases). This CDR3 has 15 residues. Trimming took 4 bases from V and 0 from J, leaving 14 bases between them. Germline V gene lookup returns CDR1 SGHRS and CDR2 YFSETQ. The CDR3 loop reads CASSLISTGSYEQYF. The CDR3 DNA is TGCGCCAGCAGCCTGATTTCGACAGGCTCCTACGAGCAGTACTTC.

The chain links TRBV3-1 (or the pseudogene TRBV3-2) to TRBJ1-1; D remains unclear. The CDR3 sequence is 14 residues long. Trimming pared 4 bases from V and 6 bases from J, leaving 15 bases between. Germline V gene sequence: CDR1 LGHDT, CDR2 YNNKEL (reference sequence). CDR3 amino acids: CASSPSTGYAEAFF. CDR3 nucleotide sequence: TGTGCCAGCAGCCCCTCGACGGGGTACGCTGAAGCTTTCTTT.

The CDR3 DNA is TGTGCCAGCACCCCGGGGTTTTCCTACGAGCAGTACTTC. Translating gives CASTPGFSYEQYF. The chain recombines TRBV5-6 with TRBJ2-7, with D maybe TRBD2 (5 bases). Germline V lookup: CDR1 SGHDT, CDR2 YYEEEE. This CDR3 comprises 13 residues. Trimming removed 6 bases from V and 1 base from J, with 11 bases in between.